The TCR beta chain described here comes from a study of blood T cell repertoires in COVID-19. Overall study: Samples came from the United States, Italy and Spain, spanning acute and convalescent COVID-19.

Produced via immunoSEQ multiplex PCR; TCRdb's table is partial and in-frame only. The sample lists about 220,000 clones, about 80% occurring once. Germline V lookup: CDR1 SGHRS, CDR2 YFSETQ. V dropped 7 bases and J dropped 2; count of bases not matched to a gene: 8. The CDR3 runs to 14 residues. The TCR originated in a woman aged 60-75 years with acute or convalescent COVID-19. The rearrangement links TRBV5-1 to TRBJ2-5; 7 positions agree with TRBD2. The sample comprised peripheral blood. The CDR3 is CASRSGANQETQYF. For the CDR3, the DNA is TGCGCCAGCCGGAGCGGGGCCAATCAAGAGACCCAGTACTTC.